A selection of T cell receptor beta chains follows, all from one sample in a study of blood T cell repertoires in COVID-19. Method: immunoSEQ multiplex PCR; TCRdb's copy keeps in-frame clones and lacks some. The sample carries 70,000 to 95,000 clones, 88% recorded once. Sequenced material: peripheral blood. All receptors come from an elderly woman with active COVID-19. Both conserved end residues are part of each CDR3. Fields, in order: D gene, clone size, J gene, V gene, CDR3 protein, CDR3 DNA. D genes are given only for firm matches. Not all rows give a size; the values are once, few, many and, for expanded clones, a class.

D: TRBD1
size: -
J: TRBJ2-7
V: TRBV27
CDR3: CASRLSWDRAYEQYF
DNA: TGTGCCAGCAGACTCAGTTGGGACAGGGCCTACGAGCAGTACTTC

D: TRBD2
size: -
J: TRBJ2-1
V: TRBV27
CDR3: CASSLREGIYEQFF
DNA: TGTGCCAGCAGTTTACGGGAGGGCATCTATGAGCAGTTCTTC

D: -
size: once
J: TRBJ1-2
V: TRBV4-2
CDR3: CASSQEEANYGYTF
DNA: TGTGCCAGCAGCCAAGAGGAGGCTAACTATGGCTACACCTTC

D: TRBD2
size: once
J: TRBJ2-3
V: TRBV28
CDR3: CASSFGGGPGDTQYF
DNA: TGTGCCAGCAGTTTTGGGGGAGGGCCAGGGGATACGCAGTATTTT

D: -
size: -
J: TRBJ2-2
V: TRBV18
CDR3: CASFLTTSTGELFF
DNA: TGTGCCAGCTTCTTGACTACGAGCACCGGGGAGCTGTTTTTT

D: -
size: -
J: TRBJ1-5
V: TRBV19
CDR3: CASRVGVRGNQPQHF
DNA: TGTGCCAGCCGAGTCGGGGTTCGGGGCAATCAGCCCCAGCATTTT

D: -
size: -
J: TRBJ1-2
V: TRBV5-6
CDR3: CASRRERGESYTF
DNA: TGTGCCAGCAGAAGGGAACGGGGGGAAAGCTACACCTTC

D: TRBD1
size: -
J: TRBJ1-2
V: TRBV14
CDR3: CASSQDRDYGYTF
DNA: TGTGCCAGCAGCCAGGACAGGGACTATGGCTACACCTTC

D: TRBD2
size: few
J: TRBJ2-3
V: TRBV6-6
CDR3: CASSYPGLAGSDTQYF
DNA: TGTGCCAGCAGTTACCCAGGACTAGCGGGATCAGATACGCAGTATTTT

D: -
size: -
J: TRBJ2-7
V: TRBV19
CDR3: CASSIVLDPYEQYF
DNA: TGTGCCAGTAGTATAGTACTAGATCCCTACGAGCAGTACTTC

D: TRBD2
size: -
J: TRBJ2-7
V: TRBV29-1
CDR3: CSARSPGGRGNEQYF
DNA: TGCAGCGCCAGATCTCCGGGCGGGAGGGGCAACGAGCAGTACTTC

D: -
size: -
J: TRBJ2-2
V: TRBV7-3
CDR3: CASSPRSTGELFF
DNA: TGTGCCAGCAGTCCTAGGAGCACCGGGGAGCTGTTTTTT

D: -
size: -
J: TRBJ2-6
V: TRBV10-1
CDR3: CASTHRNRDSGANVLTF
DNA: TGCGCCAGCACCCACCGCAACAGAGACTCTGGGGCCAACGTCCTGACTTTC

D: -
size: few
J: TRBJ1-5
V: TRBV21-1
CDR3: CASSKALLSGMDQPQHF
DNA: TGTGCCAGCAGCAAAGCGCTTTTATCAGGGATGGATCAGCCCCAGCATTTT

D: -
size: once
J: TRBJ2-5
V: TRBV5-1
CDR3: CASSSRGGGTSETQYF
DNA: TGCGCCAGCAGCTCCCGAGGAGGTGGAACCTCAGAGACCCAGTACTTC

D: -
size: -
J: TRBJ2-7
V: TRBV6-5
CDR3: CASAGRTYEQYF
DNA: TGTGCCAGCGCGGGACGCACCTACGAGCAGTACTTC

D: TRBD2
size: -
J: TRBJ2-5
V: TRBV10-3
CDR3: CAISERGLAGGVGSKETQYF
DNA: TGTGCCATCAGTGAGCGGGGACTAGCGGGAGGAGTGGGGTCGAAAGAGACCCAGTACTTC

D: TRBD2
size: -
J: TRBJ2-5
V: TRBV9
CDR3: CASSVSTSRQETQYF
DNA: TGTGCCAGCAGCGTATCGACTAGCCGGCAAGAGACCCAGTACTTC

D: -
size: -
J: TRBJ2-7
V: TRBV7-9
CDR3: CASSPWTGFSYEQYF
DNA: TGTGCCAGCAGCCCCTGGACTGGGTTCTCCTACGAGCAGTACTTC

D: TRBD2
size: -
J: TRBJ2-1
V: TRBV7-9
CDR3: CASSPPGLAVQFF
DNA: TGTGCCAGCAGCCCACCGGGACTAGCGGTACAGTTCTTC

D: TRBD2
size: -
J: TRBJ2-1
V: TRBV11-2
CDR3: CASSRTSGIYNEQFF
DNA: TGTGCCAGCAGCCGGACTAGCGGGATCTACAATGAGCAGTTCTTC

D: -
size: -
J: TRBJ1-2
V: TRBV19
CDR3: CASQRQVSQSGYTF
DNA: TGTGCCAGCCAAAGACAGGTTTCTCAGAGCGGCTACACCTTC

D: -
size: -
J: TRBJ1-4
V: TRBV21-1
CDR3: CASVRKGRGEKLFF
DNA: TGTGCCAGCGTTCGTAAAGGCAGAGGGGAAAAACTGTTTTTT

D: -
size: -
J: TRBJ2-1
V: TRBV7-2
CDR3: CASSLLSDEQFF
DNA: TGTGCCAGCAGCTTACTGAGCGACGAGCAGTTCTTC

D: TRBD1
size: -
J: TRBJ1-1
V: TRBV6-2/TRBV6-3
CDR3: CASSSRTGKMNTEAFF
DNA: TGTGCCAGCAGTTCGAGGACAGGGAAAATGAACACTGAAGCTTTCTTT

D: -
size: -
J: TRBJ2-3
V: TRBV4-3
CDR3: CASSQDWANTQYF
DNA: TGCGCCAGCAGCCAAGACTGGGCGAATACGCAGTATTTT

D: -
size: -
J: TRBJ1-1
V: TRBV7-9
CDR3: CASSFQDTEAFF
DNA: TGTGCCAGCAGCTTCCAGGACACTGAAGCTTTCTTT

D: -
size: -
J: TRBJ2-2
V: TRBV18
CDR3: CASSPPAGNTGELFF
DNA: TGTGCCAGCTCACCACCCGCAGGAAACACCGGGGAGCTGTTTTTT

D: -
size: -
J: TRBJ2-3
V: TRBV30
CDR3: CAWSVVGTTSDTQYF
DNA: TGTGCCTGGAGTGTGGTAGGGACAACCTCAGATACGCAGTATTTT

D: TRBD1
size: -
J: TRBJ1-2
V: TRBV19
CDR3: CASSMGAGGAYGYTF
DNA: TGTGCCAGTAGTATGGGGGCAGGGGGAGCCTATGGCTACACCTTC

D: -
size: -
J: TRBJ2-5
V: TRBV24-1
CDR3: CATSERTSQETQYF
DNA: TGTGCCACCAGTGAACGGACTTCCCAAGAGACCCAGTACTTC

D: -
size: -
J: TRBJ1-3
V: TRBV13
CDR3: CASSLRVSGNTIYF
DNA: TGTGCCAGCAGCCTCAGGGTCTCTGGAAACACCATATATTTT

D: -
size: -
J: TRBJ2-1
V: TRBV5-1
CDR3: CASSSDGSSYNEQFF
DNA: TGCGCCAGCAGCTCGGACGGGAGCTCCTACAATGAGCAGTTCTTC

D: -
size: -
J: TRBJ2-3
V: TRBV7-2
CDR3: CASSPQGYIREATQYF
DNA: TGTGCCAGCAGCCCCCAGGGGTATATCCGGGAGGCAACGCAGTATTTT

D: TRBD2
size: -
J: TRBJ2-2
V: TRBV28
CDR3: CASSPSGSGSIGGELFF
DNA: TGTGCCAGCAGCCCCTCGGGTAGCGGGAGTATTGGCGGGGAGCTGTTTTTT

D: TRBD2
size: once
J: TRBJ2-7
V: TRBV5-1
CDR3: CASSLRRAGGAAGEAYEQYF
DNA: TGCGCCAGCAGCTTACGCCGGGCGGGGGGCGCGGCGGGAGAGGCCTACGAGCAGTACTTC

D: -
size: -
J: TRBJ1-2
V: TRBV29-1
CDR3: CSAAPPAEDGYTF
DNA: TGCAGCGCCGCCCCACCTGCAGAGGATGGCTACACCTTC

D: -
size: -
J: TRBJ2-5
V: TRBV19
CDR3: CASSIGAGAQETQYF
DNA: TGTGCCAGTAGTATAGGGGCAGGGGCTCAAGAGACCCAGTACTTC

D: TRBD2
size: once
J: TRBJ2-5
V: TRBV15
CDR3: CATSERTSGRAWEETQYF
DNA: TGTGCCACCAGTGAAAGGACTAGCGGGAGGGCCTGGGAGGAGACCCAGTACTTC